This T cell receptor (beta chain) is drawn from a study of OX40 agonist ivuxolimab in advanced cancers. Across the whole study: Those enrolled were roughly 85% male, with a mean age of around 55 years and ages from roughly 20 to 85. General study results and limits: Dose levels from 0.1 to 3.0 mg/kg saw CD4+ and CD8+ blood T cells expand clonally by week 6. The average count of expanded clones was higher among CD8+ T cells than among CD4+.

Trimming at V came to 8 bases and at J to 0 bases, leaving 2 bases not matched to a gene. Germline CDR1 reads KGHSH; CDR2 reads LQKENI. The CDR3 length is 13 residues. TCRdb keeps only in-frame clones here, not all; method: immunoSEQ multiplex PCR. The table records approximately 130,000 clones, just over 90% of them present only once. Of note for this clone: Its specificity is unknown.

The chain has TRBV18 and TRBJ2-7, with 9 bases fitting TRBD1. The receptor comes from an adult with an advanced solid tumor such as melanoma, head and neck, liver or kidney cancer. The source was CD4+ or CD8+ T cells sorted from blood, collected in a trial of the OX40 agonist ivuxolimab. CDR3 amino acids: CASGTGNSYEQYF. CDR3 coding DNA: TGTGCCAGCGGGACAGGGAACTCCTACGAGCAGTACTTC.